These T cell receptor beta chains were read from a single sample in a study of blood T cell repertoires in COVID-19. Profiling relied on immunoSEQ multiplex PCR, and the TCRdb table lists in-frame clones only, not all of them. The sample lists 290,000 or so clones, roughly 80% occurring once. Sequencing input: PBMCs or T cells enriched from blood (not recorded which). Source of these receptors: a man in his forties who had been exposed to COVID-19. The conserved cysteine and the conserved F or W are not part of the CDR3 here.

V gene: TRBV19
J gene: TRBJ2-7
CDR3 protein: ASSLVATGYYEQY

V gene: TRBV6-5
J gene: TRBJ2-1
CDR3 protein: ASSYGLDSEQF

V gene: TRBV6-5
J gene: TRBJ1-4
CDR3 protein: ASSFDPGTMEKLF

V gene: TRBV30
J gene: TRBJ2-5
CDR3 protein: ACPLATGGETQY

V gene: TRBV29-1
J gene: TRBJ1-1
CDR3 protein: SVELHGQNTEAF

V gene: TRBV10-1
J gene: TRBJ1-1
CDR3 protein: ASSESPTGTEAF

V gene: TRBV19
J gene: TRBJ2-7
CDR3 protein: ASRMTADLGEQY

V gene: TRBV5-1
J gene: TRBJ2-5
CDR3 protein: ASSLSGNREETQY

V gene: TRBV9
J gene: TRBJ2-1
CDR3 protein: ASSVGDRGYNEQF

V gene: TRBV7-2
J gene: TRBJ2-3
CDR3 protein: ASSLVSMVRTSGTDTQY

V gene: TRBV19
J gene: TRBJ1-4
CDR3 protein: ASSRQAGVDEKLF

V gene: TRBV5-1
J gene: TRBJ1-2
CDR3 protein: ASSLGGLSGYT

V gene: TRBV21-1
J gene: TRBJ2-5
CDR3 protein: ASNGRPGTGKETQY

V gene: TRBV5-1
J gene: TRBJ1-1
CDR3 protein: ASSRRGNTEAF

V gene: TRBV6-6
J gene: TRBJ2-3
CDR3 protein: ASSYSLGDTQY

V gene: TRBV4-1
J gene: TRBJ1-2
CDR3 protein: ASSQDRGGTIGGYT

V gene: TRBV20-1
J gene: TRBJ2-2
CDR3 protein: SAENAGELF

V gene: TRBV2
J gene: TRBJ1-1
CDR3 protein: ASSEQQGKGTEAF

V gene: TRBV11-2
J gene: TRBJ1-1
CDR3 protein: ASAGDRNTEAF

V gene: TRBV27
J gene: TRBJ2-2
CDR3 protein: ASSSGPAGTGELF

V gene: TRBV15
J gene: TRBJ2-1
CDR3 protein: ATSRDRGGGEQF

V gene: TRBV12-3/TRBV12-4
J gene: TRBJ2-7
CDR3 protein: ASSLAGGYEQY

V gene: TRBV16
J gene: TRBJ2-1
CDR3 protein: ASSQFVRSEGV

V gene: TRBV7-9
J gene: TRBJ2-3
CDR3 protein: ASSVSEGTQY

V gene: TRBV29-1
J gene: TRBJ2-1
CDR3 protein: SVGERLASGSNEQF

V gene: TRBV7-9
J gene: TRBJ1-5
CDR3 protein: ASSLGQGRERGNQPQH

V gene: TRBV2
J gene: TRBJ2-3
CDR3 protein: ASNGGKLFTDTQY

V gene: TRBV11-2
J gene: TRBJ1-2
CDR3 protein: ASSSGVRPPST

V gene: TRBV30
J gene: TRBJ1-4
CDR3 protein: AWRTQGAGEKLF

V gene: TRBV6-5
J gene: TRBJ1-4
CDR3 protein: ASSIQVVEKLF

V gene: TRBV10-3
J gene: TRBJ1-1
CDR3 protein: AIRGGSRLNTEAF

V gene: TRBV12-3/TRBV12-4
J gene: TRBJ2-3
CDR3 protein: ASAPSTDTQY

V gene: TRBV27
J gene: TRBJ2-1
CDR3 protein: ASGSGLAVDNEQF

V gene: TRBV30
J gene: TRBJ2-2
CDR3 protein: AWSGGAETGELF

V gene: TRBV5-5
J gene: TRBJ2-3
CDR3 protein: ASSTVGTSVDTQY